These 16 T cell receptor beta chains came from one sample sequenced in a study of control samples from healthy donors and cancer patients. Here immunoSEQ multiplex PCR was the method, and the copy in TCRdb shows in-frame clones only, minus some. Of approximately 150,000 clones listed, less than 95% were seen once; the top ten hold 14%. The sample comprised PBMCs. Receptors were obtained from a man aged 55 to 70 with colorectal cancer.

The chain links TRBV30 to TRBJ2-7, with a weak D call TRBD2 (6 bases). Germline CDR1 is GTSNPN and CDR2 is SVGIG (reference sequence). CDR3 length: 13 residues. V shed 3 bases and J shed 6 bases, with 15 bases lying between them. In DNA form, the CDR3 reads TGTGCCTGGAGGAGGCGGGGACGCCGCGAGCAGTACTTC. Encoded protein: CAWRRRGRREQYF.

This sequence joins TRBV27 and TRBJ1-2; tentative D call: TRBD1 (5 bases). Germline V gives CDR1 MNHEY, CDR2 SMNVEV (reference sequence). CDR3 length equals 17 residues. V shed 1 base and J shed 2 bases, with 17 bases lying between them. The CDR3 nucleotides are TGTGCCAGCAGTTTATTAGGCGGCCAGGGAGTAAACTATGGCTACACCTTC. Translated, it gives CASSLLGGQGVNYGYTF.

CDR3 coding DNA: TGCGCCAGCAGTCAGGGCGCAACTAATGAAAAACTGTTTTTT. Amino acids: CASSQGATNEKLFF. The rearrangement links TRBV5-1 to TRBJ1-4, with D perhaps TRBD1 (5 bases). Germline V lookup: CDR1 SGHRS, CDR2 YFSETQ. V was pared by 5 bases and J by 0 bases, with 8 bases between. The CDR3 has 14 residues.

This chain connects TRBV3-1 (or the pseudogene TRBV3-2) to TRBJ2-5; the match to TRBD2 covers 12 bases. Germline CDR1 LGHDT, CDR2 YNNKEL (reference sequence). V lost 4 bases, J lost 2 bases, and 8 bases stayed unmatched. The CDR3 has 17 amino acids. The CDR3 DNA reads as TGTGCCAGCAGCCTACCACCCGGGACTAGCGGGCAAGAGACCCAGTACTTC. Amino acids: CASSLPPGTSGQETQYF.

This chain uses TRBV4-2 with TRBJ2-5, with no clear D. Trimming cost V 1 base and J 3 bases, with 6 bases left between them. The V gene's germline CDR1 is LGHNA and CDR2 YNFKEQ. There are 13 residues in the CDR3. Written as DNA, the CDR3 is TGTGCCAGCAGCCAAGGGCAGGAAGAGACCCAGTACTTC. Amino acids: CASSQGQEETQYF.

The chain uses TRBV6-5 and TRBJ1-4; D possibly corresponds to TRBD1 (6 bases). The CDR3 is made up of 15 amino acids. Per germline, CDR1 MNHEY and CDR2 SVGAGI. The germline V and J ends were trimmed by 5 bases and 7 bases, with 17 bases remaining between them. Here the CDR3 DNA reads TGTGCCAGCAGTCCCCAACTGGGGGGCGGTGAAAAACTGTTTTTT. Translating it yields CASSPQLGGGEKLFF.

This rearrangement joins TRBV7-2 to TRBJ2-3, with 8 nucleotides matching TRBD1. The CDR3 length is 14 residues. Unmatched junction bases numbered 8, after V lost 5 bases and J lost 7 bases. Germline values: CDR1 SGHTA, CDR2 FQGNSA. CDR3 DNA: TGTGCCAGCAGCCTCCCGCAGGGGGCTTATACGCAGTATTTT. This encodes CASSLPQGAYTQYF.

The chain couples TRBV7-9 to TRBJ2-3; 7 bases fit TRBD1. The CDR3 contains 15 residues. The germline gives CDR1 SEHNR, CDR2 FQNEAQ (reference sequence). The V and J ends lost 5 bases and 1 base, in that order; junction bases with no gene match: 6. The CDR3 DNA follows: TGTGCCAGCAGCCAAACTGGACAGGGCACAGATACGCAGTATTTT. Protein product: CASSQTGQGTDTQYF.

This clone appeared once. This chain links TRBV5-1 with TRBJ1-4; 8 bases are a match to TRBD1. The ends lost 3 bases at V and 5 bases at J; junction bases unmatched: 6. The CDR3 is 15 amino acids. In germline, CDR1 is SGHRS, CDR2 YFSETQ. The CDR3 DNA sequence: TGCGCCAGCAGCTCCACAGGGGGTGGGAATGAAAAACTGTTTTTT. Protein sequence: CASSSTGGGNEKLFF.

The chain uses TRBV6-5 and TRBJ2-3; TRBD2 aligns across 8 bases. Germline assignment: CDR1 MNHEY and CDR2 SVGAGI. The CDR3 totals 15 residues. J was trimmed by 4 bases and V by 2 bases; bases with no gene match: 5. CDR3 sequence reads: CASSYPSGGPDTQYF. CDR3 nucleotide sequence: TGTGCCAGCAGTTACCCGAGCGGGGGCCCAGATACGCAGTATTTT.

The chain links TRBV5-1 to TRBJ1-1, with a weak D call TRBD1 (5 bases). Between the trimmed V and J ends, which lost 4 bases and 4 bases, there was a span of 11 bases. The germline V gene encodes CDR1 SGHRS and CDR2 YFSETQ. The length of the CDR3 is 13 residues. CDR3 in amino acids: CASSTGPGTEAFF. The CDR3 nucleotides are TGCGCCAGCAGCACAGGCCCCGGCACTGAAGCTTTCTTT.

This clone was counted between two and nine times. The chain couples TRBV5-1 to TRBJ1-5; 9 bases map to TRBD1. CDR3 length equals 13 residues. The V segment lost 7 bases and the J segment 5 bases; nucleotides outside the gene matches: 4. Germline CDR1 SGHRS, CDR2 YFSETQ. CDR3 sequence reads: CASRTGEDQPQHF. The CDR3 DNA follows: TGCGCCAGCCGGACAGGGGAAGATCAGCCCCAGCATTTT.

This clone was seen just once. The chain joins TRBV5-6 to TRBJ1-3, with 9 bases identical to TRBD1. There are 14 residues in the CDR3. The V gene's germline CDR1 is SGHDT and CDR2 YYEEEE. J lost 6 bases, V lost 6 bases, and 7 bases had no gene match. The DNA of the CDR3 is TGTGCCAGCACCCAGTGGGACAGGGAAAACACCATATATTTT. Translated: CASTQWDRENTIYF.

The V gene is TRBV7-2, the J gene TRBJ2-2; D is ambiguous. The V gene lost 5 bases and the J gene lost 3 bases, with 4 bases spanning the gap. The CDR3 is 12 residues long. The germline V gene has CDR1 SGHTA and CDR2 FQGNSA. The CDR3 sequence: CASSPYTGELFF. For the CDR3, the DNA is TGTGCCAGCAGCCCTTACACCGGGGAGCTGTTTTTT.

The chain carries TRBV5-1 and TRBJ2-5; 12 positions agree with TRBD1. Unmatched junction bases numbered 4, after V lost 4 bases and J lost 0 bases. This CDR3 contains 16 residues. Germline CDR1 and CDR2: SGHRS and YFSETQ. The CDR3 is CASSLGQGANQETQYF. Here the CDR3 DNA reads TGCGCCAGCAGCCTGGGACAGGGGGCCAACCAAGAGACCCAGTACTTC. Full variable domain (missing parts from reference TRBV5-1 and TRBJ2-5): KAGVTQTPRYLIKTRGQQVTLSCSPISGHRSVSWYQQTPGQGLQFLFEYFSETQRNKGNFPGRFSGRQFSNSRSEMNVSTLELGDSALYLCASSLGQGANQETQYFGPGTRLLVL.

V is TRBV9 and J is TRBJ2-7; D might be TRBD2 (6 bases). CDR1 and CDR2 (germline): SGDLS, YYNGEE. Trimming shortened V by 4 bases and J by 2 bases, and 19 bases separated the two germline ends. This CDR3 is built from 16 residues. CDR3 sequence (DNA): TGTGCCAGCAGCCCCGCCGGGGCGGGGCTACCCTACGAGCAGTACTTC. It encodes CASSPAGAGLPYEQYF.